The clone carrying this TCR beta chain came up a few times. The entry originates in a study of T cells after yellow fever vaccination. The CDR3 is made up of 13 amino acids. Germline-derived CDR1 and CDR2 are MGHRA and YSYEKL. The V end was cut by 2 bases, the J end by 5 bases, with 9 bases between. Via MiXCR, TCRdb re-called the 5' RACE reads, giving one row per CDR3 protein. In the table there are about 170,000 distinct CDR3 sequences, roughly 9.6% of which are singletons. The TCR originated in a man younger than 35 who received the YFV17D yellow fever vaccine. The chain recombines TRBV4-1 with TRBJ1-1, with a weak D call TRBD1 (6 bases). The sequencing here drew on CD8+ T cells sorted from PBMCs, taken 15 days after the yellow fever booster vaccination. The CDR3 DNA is TGCGCCAGCAGCCAAAAAACAGGGACTGAAGCTTTCTTT. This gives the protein CASSQKTGTEAFF.